This T cell receptor (beta chain) was sequenced for a study of neurological immune-mediated disorders. At least ten counts were recorded for this clonotype. Its antigen remains unidentified. TCRdb passed the 5' RACE reads through MiXCR, listing each CDR3 protein once. The repertoire holds around 62,000 distinct CDR3 sequences, with about 4% as singletons. Study-level points and caveats: Clinical features showed no association with the multiple sclerosis repertoire cluster, and MRI features showed none either.

The TCR sequence derives from a man aged 45 to 65 with multiple sclerosis. Sequencing was done on a sample of PBMCs.

The CDR3, as DNA: TGCGCCAGCAGCTTGATCGCCGCCTCATACGGGGAGCTGTTTTTT. Its protein product is CASSLIAASYGELFF. The chain carries TRBV5-1 and TRBJ2-2; D gene uncertain. CDR3 size: 15 residues. From germline, CDR1 is SGHRS and CDR2 YFSETQ. The V and J ends lost 1 base and 7 bases respectively, with 14 bases between them.